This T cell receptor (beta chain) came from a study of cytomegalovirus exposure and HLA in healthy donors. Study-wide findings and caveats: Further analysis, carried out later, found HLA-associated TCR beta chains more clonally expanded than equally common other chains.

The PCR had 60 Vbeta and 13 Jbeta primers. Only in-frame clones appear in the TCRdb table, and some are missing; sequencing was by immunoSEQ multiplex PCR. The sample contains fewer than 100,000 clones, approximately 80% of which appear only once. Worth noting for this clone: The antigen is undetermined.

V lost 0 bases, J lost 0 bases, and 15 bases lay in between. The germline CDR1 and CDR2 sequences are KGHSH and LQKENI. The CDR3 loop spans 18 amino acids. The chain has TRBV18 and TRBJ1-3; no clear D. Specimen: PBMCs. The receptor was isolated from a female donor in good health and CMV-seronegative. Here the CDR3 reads CASSPPSKRAISGNTIYF. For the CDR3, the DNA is TGTGCCAGCTCACCACCGTCAAAGAGGGCGATCTCTGGAAACACCATATATTTT. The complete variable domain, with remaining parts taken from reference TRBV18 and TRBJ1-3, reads NAGVMQNPRHLVRRRGQEARLRCSPMKGHSHVYWYRQLPEEGLKFMVYLQKENIIDESGMPKERFSAEFPKEGPSILRIQQVVRGDSAAYFCASSPPSKRAISGNTIYFGEGSWLTVV.